These 13 T cell receptor beta chains share one sample of origin, sequenced in a study of beta chain features in type 1 diabetes. Sequencing targeted expressed TCRB transcripts, as all isolated RNA had been reverse transcribed. Here immunoSEQ multiplex PCR was the method, and the copy in TCRdb shows in-frame clones only, minus some. The table records 200,000 to 300,000 clones, around 68% of them present only once. Sequencing input: naive CD4+ T cells from blood. These receptors all come from a man in his thirties or forties in good health.

The chain recombines TRBV5-1 with TRBJ2-1; 9 bases are a match to TRBD2. Trimming took 3 bases from V and 8 from J; bases not matched to a gene: 6. Germline-derived CDR1 and CDR2 are SGHRS and YFSETQ. The CDR3 contains 14 residues. DNA of the CDR3: TGCGCCAGCAGCTCCGGGACTAGCTCCGATGAGCAGTTCTTC. Protein: CASSSGTSSDEQFF.

This rearrangement joins TRBV30 to TRBJ1-2, with D unclear. Germline V lookup: CDR1 GTSNPN, CDR2 SVGIG (reference sequence). There are 11 residues in the CDR3. The V and J ends lost 1 base and 8 bases respectively, with 8 bases between them. The CDR3 DNA sequence: TGTGCCTGGAGTGCATCAGAGGGCTACACCTTC. This encodes CAWSASEGYTF.

The chain uses TRBV29-1 and TRBJ2-5; D remains unclear. V was cut by 7 bases and J by 2 bases, with 14 bases left in between. CDR3 size: 13 residues. Per germline, CDR1 SQVTM and CDR2 ANQGSEA. This CDR3 reads CSARGAEQETQYF. The DNA for the CDR3 is TGCAGCGCCCGAGGAGCAGAACAAGAGACCCAGTACTTC.

The rearrangement links TRBV30 to TRBJ2-5; no reliable D call. This CDR3 region has 14 residues. V was cut by 0 bases and J by 2 bases, with 10 bases left in between. Per the germline V gene, CDR1 is GTSNPN and CDR2 is SVGIG (reference sequence). The DNA of the CDR3 is TGTGCCTGGAGTGTATTGACACGGCAAGAGACCCAGTACTTC. Encoded protein: CAWSVLTRQETQYF.

The V and J genes are TRBV25-1 and TRBJ1-2; TRBD1 is a possible D gene (5 bases). Deletions cut 7 bases from V and 2 bases from J, with 11 bases between. CDR1 and CDR2 from the germline V gene are MGHDK and SYGVNS. The CDR3 loop spans 13 amino acids. CDR3 in DNA: TGTGCCAGCACCCCTGGGGGGAACTATGGCTACACCTTC. This encodes CASTPGGNYGYTF.

This chain links TRBV10-3 with TRBJ2-4; 10 nucleotides line up with TRBD2. Germline assignment: CDR1 ENHRY and CDR2 SYGVKD. The CDR3 loop spans 13 amino acids. V dropped 4 bases and J dropped 8; count of bases not matched to a gene: 2. The CDR3 reads CAISASGGDIQYF. The CDR3 DNA sequence: TGTGCCATCAGTGCTAGCGGGGGCGACATTCAGTACTTC.

The rearrangement uses TRBV28 and TRBJ2-7; D is uncertain. Trimming took off 7 bases at V and 5 bases at J, with 12 bases between the two ends. The CDR3 contains 12 residues. Germline loops: CDR1 MDHEN, CDR2 SYDVKM. The CDR3 loop is CASTGRPNEQYF. In DNA, the CDR3 is TGTGCCAGCACGGGTAGGCCGAACGAGCAGTACTTC.

The chain joins TRBV14 to TRBJ2-1; tentatively, D is TRBD1 or TRBD2 (5 bases each). The CDR3 covers 15 residues. The germline V gene encodes CDR1 SGHDN and CDR2 FVKESK. V was shortened by 6 bases and J by 0 bases, with 12 bases between the two germline ends. The CDR3 loop is CASSQLGPSYNEQFF. DNA for the CDR3: TGTGCCAGCAGTCAACTGGGACCCTCCTACAATGAGCAGTTCTTC. Full variable domain (rest looked up from reference TRBV14 and TRBJ2-1): EAGVTQFPSHSVIEKGQTVTLRCDPISGHDNLYWYRRVMGKEIKFLLHFVKESKQDESGMPNNRFLAERTGGTYSTLKVQPAELEDSGVYFCASSQLGPSYNEQFFGPGTRLTVL.

This clone was counted only a few times. Other DNA sequences from this sample encode an identical CDR3 as well. The chain uses TRBV25-1 and TRBJ1-2, with D uncertain. CDR3 length: 11 residues. CDR1 and CDR2 (germline): MGHDK, SYGVNS. V lost 6 bases and J 4 bases, leaving 6 bases between the germline ends. The CDR3 region has the DNA TGTGCCAGCAGGGACTTCTATGGCTACACCTTC. Amino acids: CASRDFYGYTF.

The chain couples TRBV25-1 to TRBJ2-7, with TRBD2 identical over 11 bases. Germline V CDR1 and CDR2: MGHDK, SYGVNS. The V gene end was trimmed by 11 bases and the J gene end by 2 bases; junction bases not matched to a gene: 17. The CDR3 extends over 17 amino acids. The CDR3 reads CARQSPPGTSGTYEQYF. The CDR3, as DNA: TGTGCCCGTCAAAGCCCCCCCGGGACTAGCGGAACCTACGAGCAGTACTTC.

This chain joins TRBV9 and TRBJ2-1; D may be TRBD2 (5 bases). Between the trimmed V and J ends, which lost 1 base and 6 bases, there was a span of 17 bases. Germline V gene lookup returns CDR1 SGDLS and CDR2 YYNGEE. The CDR3 runs to 16 residues. Written as DNA, the CDR3 is TGTGCCAGCAGCGTATCGGGGAATGTGGTAGGCAATGAGCAGTTCTTC. Its protein is CASSVSGNVVGNEQFF. The full variable domain, its missing parts supplied by reference TRBV9 and TRBJ2-1, is DSGVTQTPKHLITATGQRVTLRCSPRSGDLSVYWYQQSLDQGLQFLIQYYNGEERAKGNILERFSAQQFPDLHSELNLSSLELGDSALYFCASSVSGNVVGNEQFFGPGTRLTVL.

The rearrangement uses TRBV29-1 and TRBJ1-1; TRBD1 is a possible D gene (5 bases). There are 14 residues in the CDR3. The germline CDR1 and CDR2 sequences are SQVTM and ANQGSEA. V lost 4 bases and J lost 0, with 12 bases in between. The chain's CDR3 is CSVAPGHLNTEAFF. CDR3 bases: TGCAGCGTTGCCCCAGGACACTTGAACACTGAAGCTTTCTTT.

The chain recombines TRBV30 with TRBJ2-3; possibly TRBD2 for D (6 bases). Trimming took off 7 bases at V and 1 base at J, with 18 bases between the two ends. CDR1 and CDR2 (germline): GTSNPN, SVGIG (reference sequence). The CDR3 length is 15 residues. CDR3 sequence reads: CASPGTASGTDTQYF. DNA of the CDR3: TGTGCCTCCCCGGGGACCGCTAGCGGCACAGATACGCAGTATTTT.